What follows are 21 T cell receptor beta chains derived from one specimen sequenced in a study of early T cells in non-severe SARS-CoV-2 infection. TCRdb reprocessed the 5' RACE reads via MiXCR and lists one record per CDR3 protein. The table lists around 60,000 distinct CDR3 sequences, around 20% of them singletons. This material consisted of whole blood, taken at baseline. The receptors derive from an adult who was a healthcare worker with PCR-confirmed SARS-CoV-2 infection or an uninfected control (not recorded which).

A few counts support this clonotype. The CDR3 is CASSPGGASNEQFF. CDR3 nucleotides: TGTGCCAGCAGCCCTGGAGGGGCGAGCAATGAGCAGTTCTTC. V gene TRBV3-1 combines with J gene TRBJ2-1; D possibly corresponds to TRBD2 (6 bases). The CDR3 covers 14 residues. With 4 bases removed from V and 6 bases from J, the gap between germline ends came to 13 bases. Germline CDR1 is LGHDT and CDR2 is YNNKEL (reference sequence).

This clonotype has only a few counts. V usage is TRBV5-1 and J usage is TRBJ2-5; D is possibly TRBD1 (5 bases). The CDR3 spans 14 residues. Trimming removed 0 bases at V and 5 bases at J, with 11 bases between. CDR1 SGHRS and CDR2 YFSETQ come from the germline V gene. CDR3 in DNA: TGCGCCAGCAGCTTGGGGGCAGGGAAGGAGACCCAGTACTTC. Protein sequence: CASSLGAGKETQYF.

This clonotype was seen a handful of times. The CDR3 nucleotides read TGTGCCAGCAGTGAAAGTCAGGGAAGGTCCTACGAGCAGTACTTC. Amino acid sequence: CASSESQGRSYEQYF. The chain uses TRBV6-1 and TRBJ2-7; TRBD1 might be the D (5 bases). With 2 bases removed from V and 1 base from J, the gap between germline ends came to 12 bases. Germline CDR1 and CDR2: MNHNS and SASEGT. The CDR3 contains 15 residues.

The chain has TRBV7-9 and TRBJ2-3; D possibly corresponds to TRBD2 (5 bases). Germline CDR1 and CDR2: SEHNR and FQNEAQ (reference sequence). V was trimmed by 4 bases and J by 0 bases, leaving 11 bases between them. The CDR3 spans 15 residues. The CDR3 sequence: CASSWLRGSTDTQYF. The DNA for the CDR3 is TGTGCCAGCAGCTGGCTGCGCGGGAGCACAGATACGCAGTATTTT.

This clonotype was observed a handful of times. The rearrangement links TRBV10-3 to TRBJ2-3; 9 bases are a match to TRBD2. The CDR3 is made up of 14 amino acids. Germline trimming cut 6 bases from V and 3 bases from J; bases unmatched to any gene: 4. Germline-derived CDR1 and CDR2 are ENHRY and SYGVKD. CDR3 sequence (DNA): TGTGCCATCAGCCCGGGACTAGCTACAGATACGCAGTATTTT. Translation gives CAISPGLATDTQYF.

There are a few counts of this clonotype. The gene calls are TRBV10-3 and TRBJ2-5; no firm D call. In germline, CDR1 is ENHRY, CDR2 SYGVKD. This CDR3 has 11 residues. The V end lost 0 bases, the J end lost 5 bases, and 1 base lay between the germline ends. Here the CDR3 DNA reads TGTGCCATCAGTGAGTCGGAGACCCAGTACTTC. It codes for CAISESETQYF.

V gene TRBV12-3 or TRBV12-4 combines with J gene TRBJ2-1; 9 bases match TRBD1. Trimming took 5 bases from V and 6 from J; bases not matched to a gene: 11. CDR3 length equals 16 residues. The CDR3 DNA follows: TGTGCCAGCAGTGCAGACAGGGGGTGGGCCTTCAATGAGCAGTTCTTC. This codes for CASSADRGWAFNEQFF.

This clonotype was seen a handful of times. The chain couples TRBV20-1 to TRBJ1-2; D might be TRBD1 (6 bases). The length of the CDR3 is 15 residues. Germline V lookup: CDR1 DFQATT, CDR2 SNEGSKA (reference sequence). V shed 3 bases and J shed 0 bases, with 14 bases lying between them. The DNA of the CDR3 is TGCAGTGCTAGTGAGGGGGGCAAAGCTAACTATGGCTACACCTTC. Residues: CSASEGGKANYGYTF.

This chain connects TRBV12-3 or TRBV12-4 to TRBJ1-4, with D maybe TRBD1 (5 bases). The CDR3 is made up of 14 amino acids. V gave up 3 bases and J gave up 2 bases, with 7 bases separating them. CDR3 residues: CASSFEGTNEKLFF. The CDR3 region has the DNA TGTGCCAGCAGTTTTGAGGGGACTAATGAAAAACTGTTTTTT.

The gene calls are TRBV5-1 and TRBJ1-1, with a tentative D call TRBD1 (5 bases). V lost 3 bases and J 3 bases, leaving 9 bases between the germline ends. The V gene's germline CDR1 is SGHRS and CDR2 YFSETQ. The CDR3 runs 13 residues. CDR3 sequence (DNA): TGCGCCAGCAGCTGGGACGGGGACACTGAAGCTTTCTTT. It yields the protein CASSWDGDTEAFF.

The sample holds many counts of this clonotype. J is TRBJ1-6 and V is TRBV12-3 or TRBV12-4; 8 bases agree with TRBD1. The CDR3 runs to 14 residues. Trimming cost V 1 base and J 7 bases; bases outside gene matches: 0. CDR3 sequence reads: CASSLGQGNSPLHF. The DNA of the CDR3 is TGTGCCAGCAGTTTAGGACAGGGGAATTCACCCCTCCACTTT.

This clonotype was found a few times. V is TRBV18 and J is TRBJ1-4; D not certain. The germline V gene encodes CDR1 KGHSH and CDR2 LQKENI. V lost 4 bases to trimming and J lost 2 bases, with 11 bases between them. The CDR3 covers 15 residues. CDR3 coding DNA: TGTGCCAGCTCACTAAGGACGACCACTAATGAAAAACTGTTTTTT. Its translation is CASSLRTTTNEKLFF.

This chain joins TRBV3-1 and TRBJ2-3; D ambiguous. Trimming shortened V by 1 base and J by 4 bases, and 9 bases separated the two germline ends. Per the germline V gene, CDR1 is LGHDT and CDR2 is YNNKEL (reference sequence). This CDR3 comprises 14 residues. CDR3 coding DNA: TGTGCCAGCAGCCAAGTACATCCAGCAGATACGCAGTATTTT. This sequence encodes CASSQVHPADTQYF.

This clonotype was seen more than once but under ten times. J is TRBJ2-7 and V is TRBV24-1; the D gene is possibly TRBD1 (5 bases). Germline CDR1 reads KGHDR; CDR2 reads SFDVKD. The V end lost 7 bases, the J end lost 2 bases, and 14 bases lay between the germline ends. This CDR3 is built from 14 residues. Here the CDR3 DNA reads TGTGCCACCAGCACAGGAAAGCCAGCCTACGAGCAGTACTTC. Encoded protein: CATSTGKPAYEQYF.

The rearrangement uses TRBV5-1 and TRBJ1-6; unclear D gene. Germline CDR1 reads SGHRS; CDR2 reads YFSETQ. The germline V and J ends were trimmed by 1 base and 8 bases, with 7 bases remaining between them. The CDR3 is made up of 13 amino acids. The CDR3 DNA is TGCGCCAGCAGCTTGACTGTGGATTCACCCCTCCACTTT. Amino acid sequence: CASSLTVDSPLHF.

V is TRBV24-1 and J is TRBJ2-7; tentatively, D is TRBD2 (5 bases). Between the trimmed V and J ends, which lost 9 bases and 5 bases, there was a span of 16 bases. The length of the CDR3 is 13 residues. From germline, CDR1 is KGHDR and CDR2 SFDVKD. DNA for the CDR3: TGTGCCACCGTCGGTAGCGTGAAGCACGAGCAGTACTTC. It encodes CATVGSVKHEQYF.

The gene calls are TRBV18 and TRBJ2-5, with a tentative D call TRBD2 (5 bases). This CDR3 comprises 15 residues. From germline, CDR1 is KGHSH and CDR2 LQKENI. Trimming took off 4 bases at V and 5 bases at J, with 17 bases between the two ends. The CDR3 is CASSHAPRSGETQYF. As DNA, the CDR3 is TGTGCCAGCTCACACGCCCCCAGGTCGGGGGAGACCCAGTACTTC.

The chain employs TRBV28 and TRBJ1-2; maybe TRBD1 (5 bases). Germline CDR1 reads MDHEN; CDR2 reads SYDVKM. V was clipped by 2 bases and J by 7 bases, with 11 bases between them. This CDR3 spans 13 amino acids. As DNA, the CDR3 is TGTGCCAGCAGTTTAAGGCAGGGCCCTGGCTACACCTTC. It codes for CASSLRQGPGYTF.

Only a few counts were recorded for this clonotype. The CDR3 is CASSLEEGQAFF. The CDR3 bases are TGTGCCAGCTCACTGGAGGAAGGTCAGGCTTTCTTT. V and J are TRBV18 and TRBJ1-1; D uncertain. Germline values: CDR1 KGHSH, CDR2 LQKENI. Between the trimmed V and J ends, which lost 4 bases and 11 bases, there was a span of 14 bases. This CDR3 has 12 residues.

The V gene is TRBV13, the J gene TRBJ2-2; 7 bases are shared with TRBD1. The CDR3 is made up of 18 amino acids. V dropped 1 base and J dropped 3; count of bases not matched to a gene: 11. Germline CDR1 PRHDT, CDR2 FYEKMQ (reference sequence). CDR3 sequence reads: CASSLALGDSTDTGELFF. CDR3 DNA: TGTGCCAGCAGCTTAGCTTTAGGGGACAGCACGGACACCGGGGAGCTGTTTTTT. The variable domain in full, with the rest retrieved from reference TRBV13 and TRBJ2-2, is AAGVIQSPRHLIKEKRETATLKCYPIPRHDTVYWYQQGPGQDPQFLISFYEKMQSDKGSIPDRFSAQQFSDYHSELNMSSLELGDSALYFCASSLALGDSTDTGELFFGEGSRLTVL.

This clonotype came up a few times. V is TRBV19 and J is TRBJ1-4; D gene unclear. With 5 bases removed from V and 5 bases from J, the gap between germline ends came to 12 bases. CDR3 length: 14 residues. The germline V gene encodes CDR1 LNHDA and CDR2 SQIVND (reference sequence). As DNA, the CDR3 is TGTGCCAGTAGTTCGGGAATGAGAAATGAAAAACTGTTTTTT. This gives the protein CASSSGMRNEKLFF.